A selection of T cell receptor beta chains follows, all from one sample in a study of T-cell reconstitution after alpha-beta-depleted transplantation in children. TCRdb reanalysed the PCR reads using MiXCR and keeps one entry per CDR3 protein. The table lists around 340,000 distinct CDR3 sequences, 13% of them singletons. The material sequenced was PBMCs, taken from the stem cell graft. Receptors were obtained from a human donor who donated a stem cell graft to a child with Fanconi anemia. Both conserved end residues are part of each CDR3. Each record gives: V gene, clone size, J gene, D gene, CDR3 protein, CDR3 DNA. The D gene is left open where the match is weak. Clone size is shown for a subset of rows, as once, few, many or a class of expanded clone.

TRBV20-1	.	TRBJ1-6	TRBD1	CSAPRTGGNSYNSPLHF	TGCAGTGCACCCCGGACAGGGGGGAACTCCTATAATTCACCCCTCCACTTT
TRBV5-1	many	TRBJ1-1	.	CASSEGRSHTEAFF	TGCGCCAGCAGCGAGGGACGGTCCCACACTGAAGCTTTCTTT
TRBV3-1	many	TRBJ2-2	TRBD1	CASSQEGTALWNTGELFF	TGTGCCAGCAGCCAAGAGGGGACAGCTCTTTGGAACACCGGGGAGCTGTTTTTT
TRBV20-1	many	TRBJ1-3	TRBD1	CSARDGTGGTIYF	TGCAGTGCTAGAGATGGGACAGGAGGCACCATATATTTT
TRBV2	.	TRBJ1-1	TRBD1	CASNRISTGHWKDTEAFF	TGTGCCAGCAACCGAATCTCGACAGGGCACTGGAAGGACACTGAAGCTTTCTTT
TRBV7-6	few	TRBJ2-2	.	CASSSGVIGELFF	TGTGCCAGCAGCTCCGGGGTTATCGGGGAGCTGTTTTTT
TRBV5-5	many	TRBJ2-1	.	CASSFAGYNEQFF	TGTGCCAGCAGCTTTGCAGGGTACAATGAGCAGTTCTTC
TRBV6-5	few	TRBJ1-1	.	CASSYSGEYEAFF	TGTGCCAGCAGTTACTCGGGCGAGTATGAAGCTTTCTTT
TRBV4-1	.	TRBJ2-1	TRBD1	CASSHPRGQRSYNEQFF	TGCGCCAGCAGCCATCCCCGGGGACAGCGGTCCTACAATGAGCAGTTCTTC
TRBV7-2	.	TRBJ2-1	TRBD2	CASSGQGRGGSLEQFF	TGTGCCAGCAGCGGTCAGGGTCGGGGGGGTTCTCTCGAGCAGTTCTTC
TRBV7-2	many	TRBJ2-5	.	CASSVMGGGGETQYF	TGTGCCAGCAGCGTCATGGGAGGGGGTGGAGAGACCCAGTACTTC
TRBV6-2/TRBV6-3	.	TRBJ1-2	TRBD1	CASSTRTGGYTF	TGTGCCAGCAGTACCCGGACAGGCGGCTACACCTTC
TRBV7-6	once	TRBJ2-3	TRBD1	CASRQRGHDTQYF	TGTGCCAGCAGACAAAGGGGGCACGATACGCAGTATTTT
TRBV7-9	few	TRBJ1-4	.	CASRYKDGLNEKLFF	TGTGCCAGCAGGTACAAAGACGGGCTTAATGAAAAACTGTTTTTT
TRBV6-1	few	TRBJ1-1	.	CASSVSTGNTEAFF	TGTGCCAGCAGTGTTTCTACCGGGAACACTGAAGCTTTCTTT
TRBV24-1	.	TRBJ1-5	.	CATSEPDQPQHF	TGTGCCACCAGTGAACCTGATCAGCCCCAGCATTTT
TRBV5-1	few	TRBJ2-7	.	CASTEPGSYEQYF	TGCGCCAGCACGGAGCCTGGAAGCTACGAGCAGTACTTC
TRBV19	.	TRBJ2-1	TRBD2	CASSIVASGGYNEQFF	TGTGCCAGTAGTATAGTTGCTAGCGGGGGTTACAATGAGCAGTTCTTC
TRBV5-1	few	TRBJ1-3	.	CASSLDTGASGNTIYF	TGCGCCAGCAGCTTGGACACTGGGGCCTCTGGAAACACCATATATTTT
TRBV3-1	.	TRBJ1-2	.	CASSQAPGQGYGYTF	TGTGCCAGCAGCCAAGCCCCCGGCCAGGGGTATGGCTACACCTTC
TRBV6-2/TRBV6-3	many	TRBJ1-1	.	CASSEWAEAFF	TGTGCCAGCTCAGAGTGGGCTGAAGCTTTCTTT
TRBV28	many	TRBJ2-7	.	CASSPRRGSSEQYF	TGTGCCAGCAGTCCCAGGCGGGGTTCAAGCGAGCAGTACTTC
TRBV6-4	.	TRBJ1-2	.	CASAPETTNYGYTF	TGTGCCAGCGCTCCTGAGACGACTAACTATGGCTACACCTTC
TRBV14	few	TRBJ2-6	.	CASSQEAPAFSGANVLTF	TGTGCCAGCAGCCAAGAAGCGCCTGCCTTCTCTGGGGCCAACGTCCTGACTTTC
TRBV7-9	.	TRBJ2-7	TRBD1	CASSLGTGPFYEQYF	TGTGCCAGCAGCTTGGGGACAGGTCCCTTCTACGAGCAGTACTTC
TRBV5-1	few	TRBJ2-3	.	CASSLMNYPEDTQYF	TGCGCCAGCAGCTTGATGAATTATCCCGAAGATACGCAGTATTTT
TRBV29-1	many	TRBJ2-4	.	CSVVSLAKNIQYF	TGCAGCGTTGTGTCCCTAGCCAAAAACATTCAGTACTTC
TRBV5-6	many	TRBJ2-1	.	CASSLVSQGKKEQFF	TGTGCCAGCAGCTTGGTAAGCCAGGGGAAAAAAGAGCAGTTCTTC
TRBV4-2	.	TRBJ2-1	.	CASNLIAGSEQFF	TGTGCCAGCAACCTAATAGCCGGGTCTGAGCAGTTCTTC
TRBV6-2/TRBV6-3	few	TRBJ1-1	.	CASSYGHLNTEAFF	TGTGCCAGCAGTTACGGGCACCTGAACACTGAAGCTTTCTTT
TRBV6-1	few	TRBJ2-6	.	CASSEVRGVWSGANVLTF	TGTGCCAGCAGTGAAGTAAGGGGGGTCTGGTCTGGGGCCAACGTCCTGACTTTC
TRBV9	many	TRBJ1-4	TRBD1	CASTPLGGTGEKLFF	TGTGCCAGCACCCCCCTGGGGGGGACAGGGGAAAAACTGTTTTTT
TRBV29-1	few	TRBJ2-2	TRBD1	CSARTGSNTGELFF	TGCAGCGCCCGGACAGGATCGAACACCGGGGAGCTGTTTTTT
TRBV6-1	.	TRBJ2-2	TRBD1	CASSTTGGANTGELFF	TGTGCCAGCAGCACCACAGGGGGAGCGAACACCGGGGAGCTGTTTTTT
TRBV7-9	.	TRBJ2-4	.	CASSLGAGWAKNIQYF	TGTGCCAGCAGCTTAGGGGCAGGGTGGGCCAAAAACATTCAGTACTTC
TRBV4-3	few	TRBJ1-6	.	CASSQDPRDSPLHF	TGCGCCAGCAGCCAAGATCCCCGGGATTCACCCCTCCACTTT
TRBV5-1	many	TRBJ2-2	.	CASSSIPRTGELFF	TGCGCCAGCAGTTCCATTCCTAGAACCGGGGAGCTGTTTTTT
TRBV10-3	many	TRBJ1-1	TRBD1	CAISGDRGPRTEAFF	TGTGCCATCAGTGGAGACAGGGGCCCTCGGACTGAAGCTTTCTTT
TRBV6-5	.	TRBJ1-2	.	CASSPGTDDYGYTF	TGTGCCAGCTCACCAGGGACGGACGACTATGGCTACACCTTC
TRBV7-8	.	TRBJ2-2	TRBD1	CASSPGQMNTGELFF	TGTGCCAGCAGCCCGGGACAGATGAACACCGGGGAGCTGTTTTTT
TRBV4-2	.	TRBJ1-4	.	CAISPRLRATNEKLFF	TGTGCCATCAGCCCCAGGCTCCGAGCAACTAATGAAAAACTGTTTTTT
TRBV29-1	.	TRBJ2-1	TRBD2	CSVPGTSGVNEQFF	TGCAGCGTTCCCGGGACTAGCGGGGTGAATGAGCAGTTCTTC
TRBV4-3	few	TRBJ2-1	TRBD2	CASSWTSGAANEQFF	TGCGCCAGCAGCTGGACTAGCGGAGCGGCAAATGAGCAGTTCTTC
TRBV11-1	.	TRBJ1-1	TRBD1	CASSQSSLGQGELGTEAFF	TGTGCCAGCAGCCAGAGCTCCCTGGGACAGGGGGAATTGGGCACTGAAGCTTTCTTT
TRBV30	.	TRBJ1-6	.	CAWSVPDLRGSPLHF	TGTGCCTGGAGTGTACCGGACCTAAGGGGTTCACCCCTCCACTTT
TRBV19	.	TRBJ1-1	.	CASSIEGDTEAFF	TGTGCCAGTAGTATAGAAGGGGACACTGAAGCTTTCTTT
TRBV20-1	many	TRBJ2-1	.	CSAPDKLKNEQFF	TGCAGTGCTCCTGACAAACTAAAGAATGAGCAGTTCTTC
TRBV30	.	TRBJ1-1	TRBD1	CAWTRTGLNTEAFF	TGTGCCTGGACCCGGACAGGTCTGAACACTGAAGCTTTCTTT
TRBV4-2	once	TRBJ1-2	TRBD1	CASSHMDRGQGGYTF	TGTGCCAGCAGCCATATGGACAGGGGGCAGGGTGGCTACACCTTC
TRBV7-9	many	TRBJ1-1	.	CASSLVEEAFF	TGTGCCAGCAGCTTAGTTGAGGAAGCTTTCTTT
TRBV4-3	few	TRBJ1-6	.	CASSQGRNRDSPLHF	TGCGCCAGCAGCCAAGGCCGGAACAGGGACTCACCCCTCCACTTT
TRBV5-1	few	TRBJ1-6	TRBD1	CASSFGDRDSPNSPLHF	TGCGCCAGCAGCTTCGGGGATCGGGACAGCCCTAATTCACCCCTCCACTTT
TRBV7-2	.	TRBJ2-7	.	CASSLSGSRDGRYEQYF	TGTGCCAGCAGCTTATCGGGTTCACGGGACGGACGCTACGAGCAGTACTTC
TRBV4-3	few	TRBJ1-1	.	CASSRTGFKNTEAFF	TGCGCCAGCAGCCGGACGGGGTTTAAAAACACTGAAGCTTTCTTT